This TCR beta chain was profiled in a study of blood T cell repertoires in COVID-19. Study details: Acute and convalescent COVID-19 specimens originated in the United States, Italy and Spain. T cells, B-cell-depleted T cells, or PBMCs supplied cDNA or gDNA.

This clone occurred once. In the study's own analysis: Reference gene primer amplification in the assay estimated nucleated cell counts. Generated by immunoSEQ multiplex PCR, the TCRdb table keeps only in-frame clones and is missing some. V and J calls and clone size come straight from that table; D and trimming were deduced from the DNA. The sample shows about 90,000 clones, less than 90% of them seen only once. The CDR3 sequence is 15 residues long. Germline CDR1 SGHRS, CDR2 YFSETQ. J lost 3 bases, V lost 5 bases, and 3 bases had no gene match. This clonotype was obtained from an older man with acute or convalescent COVID-19. Sequencing was carried out using peripheral blood. The chain uses TRBV5-1 and TRBJ2-2; 11 positions match TRBD1. In nucleotides, the CDR3 is TGCGCCAGCAGTCGGACAGGGGGCCACACCGGGGAGCTGTTTTTT. As protein: CASSRTGGHTGELFF.